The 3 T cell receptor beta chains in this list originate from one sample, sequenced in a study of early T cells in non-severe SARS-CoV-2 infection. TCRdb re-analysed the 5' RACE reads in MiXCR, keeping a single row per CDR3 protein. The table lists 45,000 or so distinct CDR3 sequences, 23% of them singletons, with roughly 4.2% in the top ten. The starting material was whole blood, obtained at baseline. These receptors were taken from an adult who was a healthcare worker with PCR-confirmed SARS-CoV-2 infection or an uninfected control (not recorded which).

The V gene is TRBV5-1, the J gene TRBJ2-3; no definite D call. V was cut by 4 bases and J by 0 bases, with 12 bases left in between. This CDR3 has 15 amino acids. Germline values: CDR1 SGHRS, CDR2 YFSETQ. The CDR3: CASSLPGSSTDTQYF. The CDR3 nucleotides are TGCGCCAGCAGCCTGCCAGGCAGTAGCACAGATACGCAGTATTTT.

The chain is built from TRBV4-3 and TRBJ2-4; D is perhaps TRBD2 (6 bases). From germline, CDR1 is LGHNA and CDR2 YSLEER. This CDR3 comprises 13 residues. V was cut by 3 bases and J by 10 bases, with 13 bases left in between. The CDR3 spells CASSQWPGEIQYF. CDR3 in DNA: TGCGCCAGCAGCCAGTGGCCGGGGGAGATTCAGTACTTC.

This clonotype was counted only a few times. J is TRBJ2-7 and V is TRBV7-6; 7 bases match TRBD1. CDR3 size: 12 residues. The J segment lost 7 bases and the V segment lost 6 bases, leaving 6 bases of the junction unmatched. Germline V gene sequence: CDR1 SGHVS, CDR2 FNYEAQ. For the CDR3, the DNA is TGTGCCAGCAGTCCAGGGGGAGAGGAGCAGTACTTC. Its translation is CASSPGGEEQYF.